This T cell receptor (beta chain) was captured by sequencing in a study of blood T cell repertoires in COVID-19. As for the study in general: Material from acute and convalescent COVID-19 was sourced from the United States, Italy and Spain. T cells, B-cell-depleted T cells, or PBMCs provided the cDNA or gDNA that served as material.

Method: immunoSEQ multiplex PCR; TCRdb's copy keeps in-frame clones and lacks some. The data hold 200,000 or so clones, with approximately 88% observed a single time. The study recruited people aged roughly 18 to 100 years across 24 US areas. The TCR sequence derives from a woman between 40 and 55 years old with acute COVID-19. The sequenced material came from PBMCs or T cells enriched from blood (not recorded which).

The CDR3 sequence is CATSRGHEQYF. The CDR3, as DNA: TGTGCCACCAGCAGGGGACATGAGCAGTACTTC. This chain connects TRBV15 to TRBJ2-7; the D gene is possibly TRBD1 (6 bases). The CDR3 covers 11 residues. Germline V gene data show CDR1 as LNHNV and CDR2 as YYDKDF (reference sequence). The V and J ends lost 3 bases and 7 bases respectively, with 7 bases between them. Full variable domain (outside the CDR3, taken from reference TRBV15 and TRBJ2-7): DAMVIQNPRYQVTQFGKPVTLSCSQTLNHNVMYWYQQKSSQAPKLLFHYYDKDFNNEADTPDNFQSRRPNTSFCFLDIRSPGLGDTAMYLCATSRGHEQYFGPGTRLTVT.